This record looks at one T cell receptor beta chain sequence and its context. The antigen this receptor binds is unknown. No base quality information exists; no much larger clone differs at one position. This specimen belongs to a study of CD8 T cells in ankylosing spondylitis (dated by TCRdb to 2016 to 2017). The study in broad terms: T cell receptor beta repertoires were profiled in healthy donors and ankylosing spondylitis patients so that disease-linked TCR variants could be found. Peripheral blood samples were taken, and synovial fluid was additionally collected from ankylosing spondylitis patients. In total, the full study cohort was made up of 108 healthy donors and more than 20 ankylosing spondylitis patients. The full study reports these points: In peripheral blood, the disease-linked clones were found at relatively low frequencies and had a CD8+ phenotype. The disease-linked clones were reported as significantly enriched in matched synovial fluid samples from ankylosing spondylitis patients. Blood from ankylosing spondylitis patients appeared to be characterized by a TCR beta motif composed of under 10 highly homologous amino acid variants. Some motif variants were previously reported in synovial fluid and blood of reactive arthritis patients, suggesting common disease-initiation mechanisms.

Sequenced using an Illumina HiSeq 2500. Quantitative 5'-RACE with molecular barcodes was the method used to prepare the TCR beta libraries. For the original study's pipeline: A new computational method, built on a probabilistic model of VDJ rearrangement, was used to identify disease-linked TCR variants. The raw public reads went through TCRdb reprocessing: fastp at Q25, MiXCR clone calling, in-frame beta chains kept. All rows with the same CDR3 protein become a single entry with the most common DNA and genes. The V and J calls shown here were made by TCRdb, not taken from the authors' results. The sample has approximately 290,000 distinct CDR3 sequences on record, under 25% of them singletons. The ten largest clones take up around 3.2% of the sample. After removal of 0 bases from V and 6 bases from J, the junction retains 8 bases not matched to a gene. The CDR3 runs 15 residues from the cysteine to the phenylalanine. Only the CDR3 region is kept as DNA, spanning 45 bases read in frame from base 1. From the germline V gene, CDR1 is SGHTA and CDR2 is FQGNSA.

The sequence is built from TRBV7-2 and TRBJ2-7; TRBD1 fits 7 bases in the junction. The sequenced sample consisted of blood, either unsorted or a sorted T cell fraction (not recorded which). The receptor's source is a female donor with ankylosing spondylitis or in good health (not recorded which). In nucleotide form, the sequence is TGTGCCAGCAGCTTAGCCTTCGGTCCAGGGGGCGAGCAGTACTTC. This codes for CASSLAFGPGGEQYF.